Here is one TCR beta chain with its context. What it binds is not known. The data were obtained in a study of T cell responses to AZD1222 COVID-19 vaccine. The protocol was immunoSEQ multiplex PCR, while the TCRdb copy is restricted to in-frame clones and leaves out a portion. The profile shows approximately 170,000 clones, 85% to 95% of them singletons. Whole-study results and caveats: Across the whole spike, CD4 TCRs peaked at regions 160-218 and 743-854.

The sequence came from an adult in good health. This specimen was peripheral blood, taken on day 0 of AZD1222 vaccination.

CDR3 sequence reads: CASSPRATGGEGTEAFF. The CDR3 nucleotides read TGTGCCAGCTCACCCCGGGCCACAGGGGGCGAAGGCACTGAAGCTTTCTTT. The genes are TRBV18 and TRBJ1-1, with TRBD1 identical over 9 bases. From germline, CDR1 is KGHSH and CDR2 LQKENI. The CDR3 sequence is 17 residues long. After removal of 3 bases from V and 4 bases from J, the junction contained 12 bases not matched to a gene.